This TCR beta chain comes out of a study of CD8 T cells in Susac syndrome. An input of about 0.45 to 1 ug of RNA was subjected to reverse transcription using random hexamers. The immunoSEQ assay covered 54 Vbeta and 13 Jbeta segments for CDR3. Via MiXCR, TCRdb re-called the immunoSEQ multiplex PCR reads, giving one row per CDR3 protein. The table has approximately 170,000 distinct CDR3 sequences, roughly 93% seen once. The CDR3 totals 14 residues. V shed 5 bases and J 10 bases; nucleotides not matched to a gene: 9. Germline CDR1 is SGHRS and CDR2 is YFSETQ. Sequencing of TCR beta was carried out in blood CD8+ and CD4+ T cells. Healthy donors constituted the control group, matched for age and sex. Negative isolation yielded the CD8+ and CD4+ T cells, while FACS enriched the TEMRA cells.

This TCR was sampled from a human donor in good health. The V call is TRBV5-1, the J call TRBJ2-1; 10 bases are a match to TRBD1. Sequencing was done on a sample of CD4+ T cells from PBMCs. The CDR3 nucleotides are TGCGCCAGCAGTTTTGGGACAGGGGCCAACGAGCAGTTCTTC. Translated: CASSFGTGANEQFF.